Listed below are T cell receptor beta chains from one sample, sequenced in a study of OX40 agonist ivuxolimab in advanced cancers. This table comes from immunoSEQ multiplex PCR, and its TCRdb copy is limited to in-frame clones, with some not included. The sample has roughly 120,000 clones, roughly nine tenths seen once. This sample comprised CD4+ or CD8+ T cells sorted from blood, obtained in a trial of the OX40 agonist ivuxolimab. The receptors derive from an adult with an advanced solid tumor such as melanoma, head and neck, liver or kidney cancer. CDR3s include the opening cysteine and the closing phenylalanine or tryptophan.

V	J	CDR3
TRBV2	TRBJ2-2	CASSFRNTGELFF
TRBV19	TRBJ1-1	CASKTGFDTEAFF
TRBV6-5	TRBJ1-2	CASSYSRTGGNYGYTF
TRBV7-2	TRBJ1-5	CASSPYWGAGNQPQHF
TRBV6-6	TRBJ1-6	CASTARYNSPLHF
TRBV6-6	TRBJ1-5	CASSDRQGNQPQHF
TRBV7-9	TRBJ2-3	CASSLEGLDTQYF
TRBV5-8	TRBJ2-1	CASSLDRVTFF
TRBV9	TRBJ2-5	CASSGTGTRRAETQYF
TRBV7-2	TRBJ2-3	CASSLQGADTQYF
TRBV9	TRBJ1-5	CASSVPTDSNQPQHF
TRBV29-1	TRBJ2-2	CSVGRGPGELFF
TRBV7-2	TRBJ1-2	CASSYDEANYGYTF
TRBV14	TRBJ2-7	CASSQGSEQYF
TRBV30	TRBJ1-1	CACKVWTEAFF
TRBV19	TRBJ1-1	CASSMPLGGRNTEAFF
TRBV30	TRBJ1-1	CAWSLNSKGGRAFF
TRBV6-5	TRBJ2-2	CASSGTGELFF
TRBV27	TRBJ1-1	CASRFANSNTEAFF
TRBV27	TRBJ2-2	CASSRPDAGRGGELFF
TRBV5-1	TRBJ1-1	CASSLGGDTEAFF
TRBV11-2	TRBJ2-1	CASSLSSGGRSYNEQFF
TRBV7-2	TRBJ2-3	CASSLSGDTQYF
TRBV4-2	TRBJ1-5	CASSQEDRFNQPQHF
TRBV5-6	TRBJ1-4	CASSLRRMGGEKLFF
TRBV5-5	TRBJ2-5	CASSLFNFQETQYF
TRBV15	TRBJ1-5	CATSSQYPAPQHF
TRBV6-6	TRBJ1-2	CASSPSLGYTF
TRBV7-3	TRBJ2-2	CASSLSGMGGELFF
TRBV30	TRBJ2-5	CAWSPRNRDHRETQYF
TRBV6-5	TRBJ1-2	CASSLGNRGYTF
TRBV4-3	TRBJ2-3	CASSQELGQGAPDTQYF
TRBV6-5	TRBJ2-7	CASSRTGTAGYEQYF
TRBV5-1	TRBJ2-7	CASSLAEQSEQYF
TRBV30	TRBJ1-6	CAWSRRTAYNSPLHF
TRBV21-1	TRBJ1-5	CASSPGGVRGSQPQHF
TRBV7-8	TRBJ2-7	CASSSHRGGYEQYF
TRBV30	TRBJ1-6	CAWKSGSSYNSPLHF
TRBV30	TRBJ2-7	CAWTPGGSNEQYF
TRBV28	TRBJ1-2	CASSSLTGEGRAMGYTF
TRBV19	TRBJ1-2	CATQDSLSNYGYTF
TRBV15	TRBJ1-4	CATSREGAKADEKLFF
TRBV9	TRBJ2-5	CASSVGTQGETQYF
TRBV11-2	TRBJ1-3	CASRSVRGSGNTIYF
TRBV5-6	TRBJ1-5	CASSFSDRNQPQHF
TRBV7-7	TRBJ2-3	CASSFGAPGATDTQYF
TRBV28	TRBJ1-1	CASSLLRDGNTEAFF
TRBV28	TRBJ2-6	CASSSRLAGTISGANVLTF
TRBV28	TRBJ2-7	CASRPQGSSYEQYF
TRBV19	TRBJ1-1	CASSISGLMNTEAFF
TRBV5-4	TRBJ2-7	CARSGGRDGRGEQYF
TRBV5-6	TRBJ2-1	CASSLTSGGYNEQFF
TRBV2	TRBJ1-2	CASGMQGDYGYTF
TRBV7-9	TRBJ1-2	CASGSSGYGYGYTF
TRBV28	TRBJ1-2	CASSLLGPNYGYTF
TRBV18	TRBJ1-1	CASSPQYNTEAFF
TRBV7-3	TRBJ2-1	CASSRGQGATRSSYNEQFF
TRBV9	TRBJ1-4	CASSVEPEGANEKLFF
TRBV6-5	TRBJ2-2	CASRGGQVNTGELFF